Each of the 20 T cell receptor beta chains below was sequenced from the same sample in a study of T cells after somatic rescue of genetic block. Measured with immunoSEQ multiplex PCR; TCRdb has only the in-frame clones, and not every one. Of over 12,000 clones listed, under 75% are singletons. The source material was peripheral blood mononuclear cells (PBMCs). The receptors derive from a boy younger than 18.

The chain carries TRBV27 and TRBJ2-5, with TRBD2 as a possible D gene (7 bases). The CDR3 contains 14 residues. The ends were cut back, 2 bases at V and 5 bases at J, with 12 bases in the middle. In germline, CDR1 is MNHEY, CDR2 SMNVEV (reference sequence). CDR3 coding DNA: TGTGCCAGCAGTTTACTGGGAGGGGGGGAGACCCAGTACTTC. Amino acid sequence: CASSLLGGGETQYF.

V and J are TRBV5-1 and TRBJ2-2; 8 nucleotides match TRBD2. The CDR3 extends over 16 amino acids. CDR1 and CDR2 (germline): SGHRS, YFSETQ. V lost 4 bases to trimming and J lost 1 base; unmatched junction nucleotides: 6. CDR3: CASSPRTSLNTGELFF. CDR3 DNA sequence: TGCGCCAGCAGCCCCCGGACTAGCCTGAACACCGGGGAGCTGTTTTTT.

As regards this clone: The conserved final phenylalanine or tryptophan is absent from the CDR3, which likely points to a read error. The rearrangement joins TRBV10-3 to TRBJ2-3; no firm D call. V lost 0 bases to trimming and J lost 2 bases, with 9 bases between them. This CDR3 region has 15 residues. The germline gives CDR1 ENHRY, CDR2 SYGVKD. The CDR3 DNA reads TGTGCCATCAGTGAGTCGATTTCTCTCACAGATACGCAGTATCTT. It codes for CAISESISLTDTQYL.

The V call is TRBV6-4, the J call TRBJ1-6; tentatively, D is TRBD1 (5 bases). CDR3 length equals 17 residues. V dropped 6 bases and J dropped 0 bases, with 15 bases sitting between them. CDR1 and CDR2 (germline): MRHNA, SNTAGT. Here the CDR3 DNA reads TGTGCCAGCAGACCTTTCAGGGCCCGCTCCTATAATTCACCCCTCCACTTT. This encodes CASRPFRARSYNSPLHF.

V usage is TRBV9 and J usage is TRBJ2-5, with D possibly matching TRBD2 (7 bases). V lost 4 bases and J 5 bases, leaving 21 bases between the germline ends. This CDR3 contains 16 residues. The germline gives CDR1 SGDLS, CDR2 YYNGEE. The CDR3 nucleotides read TGTGCCAGCAGCCCTTCCTTTTGGGGGGGCGGTGAGACCCAGTACTTC. Amino acid sequence: CASSPSFWGGGETQYF.

This chain links TRBV6-1 with TRBJ2-1; the D call may be TRBD1 or TRBD2 (5 bases each). With 4 bases removed from V and 8 bases from J, the gap between germline ends came to 15 bases. Germline V gene lookup returns CDR1 MNHNS and CDR2 SASEGT. The CDR3 extends over 14 amino acids. For the CDR3, the DNA is TGTGCCAGCAGTGCGGGACCGGGGATTGATGAGCAGTTCTTC. This gives the protein CASSAGPGIDEQFF.

This sequence joins TRBV10-3 and TRBJ2-7, with 10 bases that match TRBD1. The CDR3 consists of 14 residues. Unmatched junction bases numbered 6, after V lost 7 bases and J lost 3 bases. Germline V gene lookup returns CDR1 ENHRY and CDR2 SYGVKD. The CDR3 DNA is TGTGCCATCAAGCCGGGACAGGGGTTCTACGAGCAGTACTTC. This gives the protein CAIKPGQGFYEQYF.

V usage is TRBV7-2 and J usage is TRBJ1-5, with no clear D. V was clipped by 2 bases and J by 9 bases, with 11 bases between them. CDR1 is SGHTA, CDR2 FQGNSA, per germline. The length of the CDR3 is 13 residues. In DNA, the CDR3 is TGTGCCAGCAGCTTAAGAAGTGCCCTGCCCCAGCATTTT. This sequence encodes CASSLRSALPQHF.

The table lists this clone with a count of one. The chain couples TRBV6-5 to TRBJ2-7; 13 nucleotides align to TRBD2. The CDR3 covers 14 residues. Germline loops: CDR1 MNHEY, CDR2 SVGAGI. The V and J ends lost 6 bases and 3 bases, in that order; junction bases with no gene match: 2. DNA of the CDR3: TGTGCCAGCAGCCGGACTAGCGGGAGCTACGAGCAGTACTTC. Translation gives CASSRTSGSYEQYF.

This chain links TRBV11-2 with TRBJ2-5; 16 bases agree with TRBD2. The CDR3 has 16 amino acids. The V segment lost 5 bases and the J segment 5 bases; nucleotides outside the gene matches: 5. Germline CDR1 and CDR2: SGHAT and FQNNGV. In DNA form, the CDR3 reads TGTGCCAGCAGCGGGACTAGCGGGGGGGTTAGGGAGACCCAGTACTTC. Translation gives CASSGTSGGVRETQYF.

This chain connects TRBV6-6 to TRBJ1-2; D is uncertain. Trimming removed 5 bases from V and 5 bases from J, with 9 bases in between. The germline V gene encodes CDR1 MNHNY and CDR2 SVGAGI (reference sequence). The CDR3 totals 12 residues. The CDR3 loop is CASSQRVYGYTF. CDR3 DNA: TGTGCCAGCAGTCAACGGGTTTATGGCTACACCTTC.

This chain connects TRBV30 to TRBJ1-6; unclear D gene. This CDR3 is built from 12 residues. V lost 4 bases and J lost 9, with 10 bases in between. Germline CDR1 GTSNPN, CDR2 SVGIG (reference sequence). Written as DNA, the CDR3 is TGTGCCTGGAAAAGGGCAGTTTCACCCCTCCACTTT. It encodes CAWKRAVSPLHF. Using reference TRBV30 and TRBJ1-6 for the parts outside the CDR3, the full variable domain is SQTIHQWPATLVQPVGSPLSLECTVEGTSNPNLYWYRQAAGRGLQLLFYSVGIGQISSEVPQNLSASRPQDRQFILSSKKLLLSDSGFYLCAWKRAVSPLHFGNGTRLTVT.

This clone was detected a few times. This sequence joins TRBV27 and TRBJ1-1; D may be TRBD1 (5 bases). Germline CDR1 reads MNHEY; CDR2 reads SMNVEV (reference sequence). The CDR3 is 14 amino acids. The V end lost 1 base, the J end lost 5 bases, and 11 bases lay between the germline ends. DNA for the CDR3: TGTGCCAGCAGTTTATGGCGGGGGGGTACTGAAGCTTTCTTT. Protein sequence: CASSLWRGGTEAFF.

The CDR3 DNA reads TGTGCCAGCAGTTACTCCGGACTGATAGGCTACACCTTC. Translation: CASSYSGLIGYTF. The chain links TRBV6-5 to TRBJ1-2, with unresolved D. Deletions cut 0 bases from V and 8 bases from J, with 10 bases between. The CDR3 runs 13 residues. The germline CDR1 and CDR2 sequences are MNHEY and SVGAGI.

The chain has TRBV28 and TRBJ2-7; 10 bases match TRBD2. Germline CDR1 is MDHEN and CDR2 is SYDVKM. Trimming cost V 7 bases and J 5 bases; bases outside gene matches: 17. This CDR3 contains 17 residues. The CDR3 here is CASIRASGSYLPHEQYF. CDR3 DNA sequence: TGTGCCAGCATACGGGCTAGCGGGAGTTATCTCCCCCACGAGCAGTACTTC.

The gene calls are TRBV19 and TRBJ1-2; D ambiguous. Looked up from germline, CDR1 is LNHDA and CDR2 is SQIVND (reference sequence). Trimming cost V 1 base and J 7 bases, with 13 bases left between them. This CDR3 has 14 residues. Written as DNA, the CDR3 is TGTGCCAGTAGTATAGTCGCCGGAGTGGGTGGCTACACCTTC. Protein product: CASSIVAGVGGYTF. The entire variable domain, with the rest obtained from reference TRBV19 and TRBJ1-2, is as follows: DGGITQSPKYLFRKEGQNVTLSCEQNLNHDAMYWYRQDPGQGLRLIYYSQIVNDFQKGDIAEGYSVSREKKESFPLTVTSAQKNPTAFYLCASSIVAGVGGYTFGSGTRLTVV.

The chain has TRBV11-2 and TRBJ2-7; tentative D call: TRBD2 (6 bases). The CDR3 is made up of 14 amino acids. V gave up 1 base and J gave up 4 bases, with 11 bases separating them. CDR1 is SGHAT and CDR2 is FQNNGV in the germline V gene. The CDR3 here is CASSLATSLYEQYF. The DNA for the CDR3 is TGTGCCAGCAGCTTAGCTACTAGCCTATACGAGCAGTACTTC.

The V and J genes are TRBV6-5 and TRBJ1-1; D is unresolved. Trimming removed 5 bases from V and 0 bases from J, with 13 bases in between. Germline V CDR1 and CDR2: MNHEY, SVGAGI. The CDR3 loop spans 15 amino acids. The CDR3 loop reads CASSPDDIMNTEAFF. CDR3 DNA sequence: TGTGCCAGCAGTCCCGATGATATCATGAACACTGAAGCTTTCTTT.

The V gene is TRBV29-1, the J gene TRBJ2-3; no reliable D call. The germline V gene has CDR1 SQVTM and CDR2 ANQGSEA. CDR3 length: 12 amino acids. Trimming cost V 6 bases and J 5 bases, with 12 bases left between them. In DNA, the CDR3 is TGCAGCGTCGACTCCCCAAGAGATACGCAGTATTTT. This codes for CSVDSPRDTQYF.

The CDR3 here is CASSYQTGTDTQYF. CDR3 in DNA: TGTGCCAGCAGTTACCAAACAGGCACAGATACGCAGTATTTT. The chain carries TRBV6-5 and TRBJ2-3; D is undetermined. V was pared by 2 bases and J by 1 base, with 7 bases between. The CDR3 consists of 14 residues. Germline V lookup: CDR1 MNHEY, CDR2 SVGAGI.